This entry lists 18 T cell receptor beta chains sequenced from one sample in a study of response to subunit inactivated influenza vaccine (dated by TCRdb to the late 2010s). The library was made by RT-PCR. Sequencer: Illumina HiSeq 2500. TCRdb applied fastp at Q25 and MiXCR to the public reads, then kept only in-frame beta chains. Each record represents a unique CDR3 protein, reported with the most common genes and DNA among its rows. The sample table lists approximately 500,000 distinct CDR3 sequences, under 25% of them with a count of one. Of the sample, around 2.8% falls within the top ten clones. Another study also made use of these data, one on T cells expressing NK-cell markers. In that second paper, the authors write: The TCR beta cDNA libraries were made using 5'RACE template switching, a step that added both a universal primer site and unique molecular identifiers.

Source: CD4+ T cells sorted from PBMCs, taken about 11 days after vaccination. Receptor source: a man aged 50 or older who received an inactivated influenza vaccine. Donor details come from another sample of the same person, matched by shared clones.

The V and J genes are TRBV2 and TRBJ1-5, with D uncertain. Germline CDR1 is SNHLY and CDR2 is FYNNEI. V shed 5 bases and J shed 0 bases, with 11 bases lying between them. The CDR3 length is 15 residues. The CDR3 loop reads CASSNGPGSNQPQHF. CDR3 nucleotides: TGTGCCAGCAGTAACGGTCCGGGTAGCAATCAGCCCCAGCATTTT.

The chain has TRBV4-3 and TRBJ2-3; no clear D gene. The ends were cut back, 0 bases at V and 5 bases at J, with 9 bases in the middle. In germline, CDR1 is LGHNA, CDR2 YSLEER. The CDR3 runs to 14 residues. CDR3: CASSQDGREDTQYF. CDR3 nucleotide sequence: TGCGCCAGCAGCCAAGATGGTAGGGAAGATACGCAGTATTTT.

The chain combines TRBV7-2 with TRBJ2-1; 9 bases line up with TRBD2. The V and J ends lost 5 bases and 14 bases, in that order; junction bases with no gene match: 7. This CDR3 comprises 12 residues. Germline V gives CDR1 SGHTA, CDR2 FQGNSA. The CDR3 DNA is TGTGCCAGCAGCCGGGTCGGGACTAGCAAGTTCTTC. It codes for CASSRVGTSKFF.

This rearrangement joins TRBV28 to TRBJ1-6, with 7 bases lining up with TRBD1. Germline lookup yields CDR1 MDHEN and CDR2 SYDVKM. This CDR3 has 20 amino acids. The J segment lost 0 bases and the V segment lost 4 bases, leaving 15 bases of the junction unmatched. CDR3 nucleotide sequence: TGTGCCAGCAGTTCCCAACGACAGGGACGGGCTAGCTCCTATAATTCACCCCTCCACTTT. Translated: CASSSQRQGRASSYNSPLHF.

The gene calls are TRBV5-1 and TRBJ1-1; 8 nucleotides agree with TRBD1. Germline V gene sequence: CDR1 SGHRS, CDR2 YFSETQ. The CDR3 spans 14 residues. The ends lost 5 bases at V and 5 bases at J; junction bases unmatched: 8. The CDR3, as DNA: TGCGCCAGCAGAAATCAGGGGGCTCGGACTGAAGCTTTCTTT. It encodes CASRNQGARTEAFF.

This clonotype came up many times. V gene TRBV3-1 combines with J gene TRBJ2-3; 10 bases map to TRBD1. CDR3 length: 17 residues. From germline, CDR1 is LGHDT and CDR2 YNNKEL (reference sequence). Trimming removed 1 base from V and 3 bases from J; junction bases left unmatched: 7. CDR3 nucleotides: TGTGCCAGCAGCCAAGCGACACCGGGACAGGGGACAGATACGCAGTATTTT. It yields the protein CASSQATPGQGTDTQYF.

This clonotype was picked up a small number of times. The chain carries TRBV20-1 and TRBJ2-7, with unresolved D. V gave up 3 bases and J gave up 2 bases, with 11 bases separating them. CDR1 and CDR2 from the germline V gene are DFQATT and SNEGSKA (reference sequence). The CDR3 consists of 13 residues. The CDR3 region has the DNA TGCAGTGCTAGGCTACCAGAGACCTACGAGCAGTACTTC. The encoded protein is CSARLPETYEQYF.

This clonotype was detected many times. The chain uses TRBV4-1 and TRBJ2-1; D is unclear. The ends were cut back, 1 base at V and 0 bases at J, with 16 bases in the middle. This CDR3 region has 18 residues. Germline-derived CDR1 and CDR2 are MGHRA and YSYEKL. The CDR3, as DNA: TGCGCCAGCAGCCAAGGAATGATCGGGTCGAGCTCCTACAATGAGCAGTTCTTC. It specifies CASSQGMIGSSSYNEQFF.

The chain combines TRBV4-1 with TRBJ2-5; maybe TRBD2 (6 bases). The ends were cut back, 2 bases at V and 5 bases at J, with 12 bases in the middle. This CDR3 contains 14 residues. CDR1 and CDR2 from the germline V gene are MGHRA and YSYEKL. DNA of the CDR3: TGCGCCAGCAGCCAATTGCCGGGGGATGAGACCCAGTACTTC. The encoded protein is CASSQLPGDETQYF.

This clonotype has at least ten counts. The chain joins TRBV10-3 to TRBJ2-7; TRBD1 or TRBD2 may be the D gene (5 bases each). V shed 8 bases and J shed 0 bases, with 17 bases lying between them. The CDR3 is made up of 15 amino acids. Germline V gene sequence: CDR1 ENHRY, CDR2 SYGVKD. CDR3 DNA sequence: TGTGCCATCGCGGAGCGAGGGGATAGCTCCTACGAGCAGTACTTC. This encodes CAIAERGDSSYEQYF.

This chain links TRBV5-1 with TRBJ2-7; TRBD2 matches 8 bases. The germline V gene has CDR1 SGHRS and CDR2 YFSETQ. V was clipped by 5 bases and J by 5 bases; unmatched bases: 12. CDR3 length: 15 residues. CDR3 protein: CASRIGGTRLNEQYF. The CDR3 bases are TGCGCCAGCAGGATTGGAGGGACTAGGCTGAACGAGCAGTACTTC.

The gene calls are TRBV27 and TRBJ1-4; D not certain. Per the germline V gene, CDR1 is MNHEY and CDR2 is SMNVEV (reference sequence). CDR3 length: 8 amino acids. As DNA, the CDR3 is TGTGACGGCGGGCGGCTGTTTTTT. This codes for CDGGRLFF.

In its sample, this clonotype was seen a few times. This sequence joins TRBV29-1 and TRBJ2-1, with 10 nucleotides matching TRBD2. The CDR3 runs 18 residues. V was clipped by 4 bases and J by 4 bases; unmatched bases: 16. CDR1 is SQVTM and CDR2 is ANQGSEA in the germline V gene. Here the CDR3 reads CSVAPGGLAPTHYNEQFF. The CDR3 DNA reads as TGCAGCGTTGCCCCAGGGGGACTAGCGCCGACTCATTACAATGAGCAGTTCTTC.

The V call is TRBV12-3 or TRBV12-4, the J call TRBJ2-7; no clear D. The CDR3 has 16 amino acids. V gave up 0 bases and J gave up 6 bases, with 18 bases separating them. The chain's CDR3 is CASSLASIWGSAEQYF. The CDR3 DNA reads TGTGCCAGCAGTTTAGCGAGTATCTGGGGATCAGCCGAGCAGTACTTC.

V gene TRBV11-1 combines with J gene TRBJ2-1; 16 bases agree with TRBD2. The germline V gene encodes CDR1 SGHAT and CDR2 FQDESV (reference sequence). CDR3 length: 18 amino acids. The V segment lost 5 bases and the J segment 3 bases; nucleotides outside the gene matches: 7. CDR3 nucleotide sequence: TGTGCCAGCAGCCCGGGGACTAGCGGGAGGGCCCGCTACAATGAGCAGTTCTTC. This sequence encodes CASSPGTSGRARYNEQFF.

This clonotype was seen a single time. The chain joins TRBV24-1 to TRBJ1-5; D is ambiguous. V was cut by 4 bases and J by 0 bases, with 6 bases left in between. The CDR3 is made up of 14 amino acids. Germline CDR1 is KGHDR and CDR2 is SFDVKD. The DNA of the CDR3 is TGTGCCACCAGTGACCCGTATAGCAATCAGCCCCAGCATTTT. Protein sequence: CATSDPYSNQPQHF.

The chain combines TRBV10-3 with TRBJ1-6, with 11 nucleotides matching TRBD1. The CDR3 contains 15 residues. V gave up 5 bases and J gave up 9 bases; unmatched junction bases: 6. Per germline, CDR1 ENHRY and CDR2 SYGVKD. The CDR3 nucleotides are TGTGCCATCAGTCTCGGACAGGGGGCGGGTTCACCCCTCCACTTT. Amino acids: CAISLGQGAGSPLHF.

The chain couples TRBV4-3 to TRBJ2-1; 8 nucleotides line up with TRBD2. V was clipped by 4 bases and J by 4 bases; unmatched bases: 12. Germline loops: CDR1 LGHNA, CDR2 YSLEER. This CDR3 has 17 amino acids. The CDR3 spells CASSPRSSGSPYNEQFF. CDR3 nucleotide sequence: TGCGCCAGCAGCCCCCGGTCCAGCGGGAGCCCTTACAATGAGCAGTTCTTC.